The 27 T cell receptor beta chains given below trace back to one sample, sequenced in a study of beta chain features in type 1 diabetes. Expressed TCRB transcripts were sequenced, since all the RNA that had been isolated was reverse transcribed. The protocol was immunoSEQ multiplex PCR, while the TCRdb copy is restricted to in-frame clones and leaves out a portion. The sample has around 340,000 clones; around 9.3% are singletons. For these receptors, no antigen is known. Study conclusions and caveats: Shortening that was moderate but significant affected the TCRB CDR3s of Type 1 diabetes patients in all four CD4+ subsets.

Specimen: central memory CD4+ T cells from blood. The receptors were gathered from a man aged 30 to 45 with type 1 diabetes.

This clone has a count of ten or more. The chain carries TRBV10-2 and TRBJ1-6, with TRBD1 matching 7 bases. The junction had 7 bases not matched to a gene; V was cut back by 7 bases and J by 7 bases. The germline CDR1 and CDR2 sequences are WSHSY and SAAADI. There are 14 residues in the CDR3. CDR3 DNA: TGCGCCAGCAAGGGGGCAGTTACCAATTCACCCCTCCACTTT. Protein: CASKGAVTNSPLHF.

The chain combines TRBV28 with TRBJ2-7; possible D gene TRBD1, 6 bases. V lost 3 bases and J lost 4, with 7 bases in between. The CDR3 spans 12 residues. Germline loops: CDR1 MDHEN, CDR2 SYDVKM. CDR3 sequence (DNA): TGTGCCAGCAGTTTGACAGGTTACGAGCAGTACTTC. Its translation: CASSLTGYEQYF.

The CDR3 region has the DNA TGTGCCACCCGGCGGATAGGCTCCTACAATGAGCAGTTCTTC. It translates to CATRRIGSYNEQFF. The genes are TRBV6-5 and TRBJ2-1; D is unresolved. CDR1 is MNHEY, CDR2 SVGAGI, per germline. V lost 10 bases and J lost 0, with 13 bases in between. This CDR3 is built from 14 residues.

J is TRBJ2-7 and V is TRBV7-2; D remains ambiguous. The CDR3 consists of 15 residues. Looked up from germline, CDR1 is SGHTA and CDR2 is FQGNSA. Trimming took 2 bases from V and 0 from J, leaving 11 bases between them. The CDR3 DNA reads TGTGCCAGCAGCTTAACGGGCCGACTCTCCTACGAGCAGTACTTC. Translating it yields CASSLTGRLSYEQYF.

This clone was seen only a few times. This chain uses TRBV7-2 with TRBJ1-2; D is ambiguous. Per the germline V gene, CDR1 is SGHTA and CDR2 is FQGNSA. Trimming took 2 bases from V and 0 from J, leaving 4 bases between them. The CDR3 loop spans 13 amino acids. For the CDR3, the DNA is TGTGCCAGCAGCTTAAACGCTAACTATGGCTACACCTTC. Its protein is CASSLNANYGYTF.

V and J are TRBV10-3 and TRBJ1-1; 7 bases agree with TRBD1. J was trimmed by 1 base and V by 7 bases; bases with no gene match: 6. The germline CDR1 and CDR2 sequences are ENHRY and SYGVKD. The CDR3 loop spans 14 amino acids. The CDR3 DNA sequence: TGTGCCATCACCCTCGGGACAGCGAACACTGAAGCTTTCTTT. It encodes CAITLGTANTEAFF.

The chain uses TRBV19 and TRBJ2-1; a possible D gene is TRBD1 (5 bases). Per the germline V gene, CDR1 is LNHDA and CDR2 is SQIVND (reference sequence). The CDR3 runs to 16 residues. CDR3 nucleotides: TGTGTCGACTCGGACAAACCCTTAAGCTCCTACAATGAGCAGTTCTTC. It encodes CVDSDKPLSSYNEQFF.

This clone was seen more than once but under ten times. This chain uses TRBV7-9 with TRBJ2-5, with D perhaps given as TRBD1 or TRBD2 (6 bases each). Germline V gives CDR1 SEHNR, CDR2 FQNEAQ (reference sequence). Deletions cut 6 bases from V and 4 bases from J, with 18 bases between. The CDR3 covers 15 residues. The CDR3 DNA reads as TGTGCCAGCAGACAGGGACTCAAGGGAGGAGAGACCCAGTACTTC. This sequence encodes CASRQGLKGGETQYF.

This clone was picked up a small number of times. The rearrangement uses TRBV4-3 and TRBJ2-7; 7 bases line up with TRBD2. Germline V gene data show CDR1 as LGHNA and CDR2 as YSLEER. V trimming: 1 base; J trimming: 0 bases; junction bases outside the gene matches: 6. The CDR3 consists of 16 residues. The chain's CDR3 is CASSQVASGYSYEQYF. DNA of the CDR3: TGCGCCAGCAGCCAAGTCGCTAGCGGTTACTCCTACGAGCAGTACTTC.

This chain links TRBV7-2 with TRBJ2-1; possibly TRBD2 for D (6 bases). Between the trimmed V and J ends, which lost 11 bases and 9 bases, there was a span of 23 bases. Germline V gives CDR1 SGHTA, CDR2 FQGNSA. This CDR3 comprises 14 residues. The CDR3 spells CASSLGMAGFEQFF. The CDR3 nucleotides read TGTGCCTCAAGCTTAGGGATGGCGGGGTTTGAGCAGTTCTTC.

This clone was counted only a few times. This chain links TRBV11-2 with TRBJ1-4; a possible D gene is TRBD1 (6 bases). V was clipped by 1 base and J by 1 base, with 10 bases between them. Germline V CDR1 and CDR2: SGHAT, FQNNGV. The CDR3 is 16 residues long. The CDR3 DNA reads as TGTGCCAGCAGCTTAGTAGGGGGACGAACTAATGAAAAACTGTTTTTT. Its protein product is CASSLVGGRTNEKLFF. Combining the CDR3 with reference TRBV11-2 and TRBJ1-4 gives the whole variable domain EAGVAQSPRYKIIEKRQSVAFWCNPISGHATLYWYQQILGQGPKLLIQFQNNGVVDDSQLPKDRFSAERLKGVDSTLKIQPAKLEDSAVYLCASSLVGGRTNEKLFFGSGTQLSVL.

Only a few counts were recorded for this clone. The chain employs TRBV11-2 and TRBJ2-5; the match to TRBD2 covers 9 bases. V shed 10 bases and J 3 bases; nucleotides not matched to a gene: 9. The germline gives CDR1 SGHAT, CDR2 FQNNGV. The CDR3 contains 14 residues. The CDR3, as DNA: TGTGCCACCCAAAGATGGACTAGCGAAGAGACCCAGTACTTC. This gives the protein CATQRWTSEETQYF.

The chain couples TRBV29-1 to TRBJ2-5; D is perhaps TRBD2 (7 bases). Germline CDR1 SQVTM, CDR2 ANQGSEA. The CDR3 spans 12 residues. Trimming took off 5 bases at V and 4 bases at J, with 11 bases between the two ends. CDR3 sequence reads: CSVLRGAETQYF. As DNA, the CDR3 is TGCAGCGTTTTACGGGGGGCAGAGACCCAGTACTTC.

This clone showed up just a few times. The V and J genes are TRBV30 and TRBJ1-2; 7 bases are shared with TRBD1. The V and J ends lost 4 bases and 6 bases, in that order; junction bases with no gene match: 17. CDR3 length: 16 amino acids. Germline V gene lookup returns CDR1 GTSNPN and CDR2 SVGIG (reference sequence). CDR3 region: CAWTRSPGRDSDGYTF. In nucleotides, the CDR3 is TGTGCCTGGACAAGGTCTCCCGGCCGGGACAGTGATGGCTACACCTTC.

This clone was recorded a few times. The V gene is TRBV11-2, the J gene TRBJ2-5, with D possibly matching TRBD2 (5 bases). Trimming left V 5 bases short and J 7 bases short, with 11 bases between. Germline V gives CDR1 SGHAT, CDR2 FQNNGV. This CDR3 comprises 12 residues. CDR3 coding DNA: TGTGCCAGCAGCCACGGGGAAGGGACCCAGTACTTC. This translates into CASSHGEGTQYF.

V usage is TRBV10-3 and J usage is TRBJ1-1; 12 bases align to TRBD1. The CDR3 runs 16 residues. The V gene end was trimmed by 2 bases and the J gene end by 6 bases; junction bases not matched to a gene: 7. CDR1 is ENHRY, CDR2 SYGVKD, per germline. The CDR3 reads CAISEPGQGALAEAFF. CDR3 sequence (DNA): TGTGCCATCAGTGAGCCGGGACAGGGGGCTCTCGCTGAAGCTTTCTTT.

The chain combines TRBV7-9 with TRBJ2-3; 10 bases match TRBD1. V trimming: 5 bases; J trimming: 4 bases; junction bases outside the gene matches: 6. CDR3 length: 15 residues. The V gene's germline CDR1 is SEHNR and CDR2 FQNEAQ (reference sequence). The CDR3 coding sequence is TGTGCCAGCAGCCCGACAGGGGGCGGATCAGATACGCAGTATTTT. This translates into CASSPTGGGSDTQYF.

This clone occurred a few times. The chain joins TRBV2 to TRBJ2-7; D may correspond to TRBD1 or TRBD2 (6 bases each). The CDR3 has 14 residues. V shed 0 bases and J shed 6 bases, with 12 bases lying between them. In germline, CDR1 is SNHLY, CDR2 FYNNEI. The CDR3 spells CASSEAGGGLEQYF. The DNA of the CDR3 is TGTGCCAGCAGTGAAGCCGGGGGCGGACTCGAGCAGTACTTC.

This clone was detected a few times. V is TRBV2 and J is TRBJ2-7; possible D gene TRBD2, 5 bases. The ends were cut back, 5 bases at V and 0 bases at J, with 14 bases in the middle. This CDR3 has 15 residues. The V gene's germline CDR1 is SNHLY and CDR2 FYNNEI. The CDR3 loop is CASSRGVPSSYEQYF. CDR3 nucleotides: TGTGCCAGCAGTCGGGGAGTCCCTAGCTCCTACGAGCAGTACTTC.

This sequence joins TRBV27 and TRBJ2-5, with TRBD2 matching 10 bases. The V gene end was trimmed by 6 bases and the J gene end by 4 bases; junction bases not matched to a gene: 8. Looked up from germline, CDR1 is MNHEY and CDR2 is SMNVEV (reference sequence). The CDR3 sequence is 15 residues long. In nucleotides, the CDR3 is TGTGCCAGCAGCGTAAGCGGGGGGGCCGGAGAGACCCAGTACTTC. It codes for CASSVSGGAGETQYF.

This clone was counted a few times. This chain joins TRBV15 and TRBJ2-1; D might be TRBD1 or TRBD2, each matching 5 bases. The CDR3 totals 16 residues. The ends were cut back, 0 bases at V and 8 bases at J, with 17 bases in the middle. Germline V gene sequence: CDR1 LNHNV, CDR2 YYDKDF (reference sequence). DNA for the CDR3: TGTGCCACCAGCAGAGATCTGAGGGGCATGGGGGATGAGCAGTTCTTC. This encodes CATSRDLRGMGDEQFF.

This clone was seen only a few times. The V gene is TRBV19, the J gene TRBJ1-2; the D is unclear. The V gene's germline CDR1 is LNHDA and CDR2 SQIVND (reference sequence). CDR3 size: 14 residues. V was cut by 3 bases and J by 9 bases, with 17 bases left in between. CDR3: CASSIQVTDLRYTF. The CDR3 coding sequence is TGTGCCAGTAGTATCCAGGTTACCGATCTGCGCTACACCTTC.

This clone was detected only a few times. The J gene is TRBJ1-5, the V gene TRBV9; D possibly corresponds to TRBD1 (5 bases). Germline CDR1 SGDLS, CDR2 YYNGEE. Trimming took off 0 bases at V and 4 bases at J, with 14 bases between the two ends. This CDR3 has 16 residues. The CDR3 DNA sequence: TGTGCCAGCAGCGTAGATGGATGCCGGGGGAATCAGCCCCAGCATTTT. Encoded protein: CASSVDGCRGNQPQHF.

The chain has TRBV11-2 and TRBJ1-2; D gene uncertain. This CDR3 is built from 13 residues. The germline CDR1 and CDR2 sequences are SGHAT and FQNNGV. Between the trimmed V and J ends, which lost 5 bases and 8 bases, there was a span of 15 bases. CDR3 in amino acids: CASSRRSDGGYTF. The CDR3 region has the DNA TGTGCCAGCAGCCGGAGATCTGATGGGGGCTACACCTTC.

This rearrangement joins TRBV7-2 to TRBJ2-3, with 8 bases matching TRBD2. The V and J ends lost 3 bases and 2 bases, in that order; junction bases with no gene match: 13. This CDR3 contains 18 residues. Germline lookup yields CDR1 SGHTA and CDR2 FQGNSA. The CDR3 DNA is TGTGCCAGCAGCTTGAGTAGCGGGGTCGGTTCGACCACAGATACGCAGTATTTT. Its protein is CASSLSSGVGSTTDTQYF. Together with reference TRBV7-2 and TRBJ2-3, the CDR3 gives the full variable domain: GAGVSQSPSNKVTEKGKDVELRCDPISGHTALYWYRQSLGQGLEFLIYFQGNSAPDKSGLPSDRFSAERTGGSVSTLTIQRTQQEDSAVYLCASSLSSGVGSTTDTQYFGPGTRLTVL.

J is TRBJ2-5 and V is TRBV29-1; possibly TRBD1 or TRBD2 for D (5 bases each). The J call could be wrong; TRBJ2-7 is a better fit for the DNA end. Per germline, CDR1 SQVTM and CDR2 ANQGSEA. This CDR3 is 13 amino acids long. The CDR3 here is CSVGTAGAYEQYF. CDR3 nucleotides: TGCAGCGTCGGGACGGCGGGCGCCTACGAGCAGTACTTC.

This clone was observed a handful of times. The chain couples TRBV11-2 to TRBJ2-7, with D perhaps matching TRBD2 (6 bases). The germline CDR1 and CDR2 sequences are SGHAT and FQNNGV. This CDR3 spans 15 amino acids. Between the trimmed V and J ends, which lost 5 bases and 0 bases, there was a span of 14 bases. DNA for the CDR3: TGTGCCAGCAGCCCGGGACTTGAGACCTCCTACGAGCAGTACTTC. Protein: CASSPGLETSYEQYF.